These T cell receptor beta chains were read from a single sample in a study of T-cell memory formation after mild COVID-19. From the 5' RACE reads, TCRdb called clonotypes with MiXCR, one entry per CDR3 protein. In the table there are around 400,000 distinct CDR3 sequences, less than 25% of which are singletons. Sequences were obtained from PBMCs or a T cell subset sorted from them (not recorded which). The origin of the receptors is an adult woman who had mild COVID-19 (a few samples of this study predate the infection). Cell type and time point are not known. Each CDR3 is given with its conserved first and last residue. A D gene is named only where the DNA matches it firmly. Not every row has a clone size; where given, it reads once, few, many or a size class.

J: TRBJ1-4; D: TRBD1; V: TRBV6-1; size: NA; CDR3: CASTLWGTGGEKLFF; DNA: TGTGCCAGCACCCTTTGGGGGACAGGGGGTGAAAAACTGTTTTTT
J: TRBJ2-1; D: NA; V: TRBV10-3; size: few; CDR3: CAISEAVGEQFF; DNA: TGTGCCATCAGTGAGGCTGTGGGGGAGCAGTTCTTC
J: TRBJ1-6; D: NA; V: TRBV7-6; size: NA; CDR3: CASSLGSLLIHSPLHF; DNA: TGTGCCAGCAGCTTAGGCTCCCTTTTAATCCATTCACCCCTCCACTTT
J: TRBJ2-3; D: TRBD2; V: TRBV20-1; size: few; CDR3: CSASLLAGGRTDTQYF; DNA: TGCAGTGCTAGCCTTTTAGCGGGGGGCCGCACAGATACGCAGTATTTT
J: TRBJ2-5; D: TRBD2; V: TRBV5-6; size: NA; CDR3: CASSPGTSGVNQETQYF; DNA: TGTGCCAGCAGCCCCGGGACTAGCGGGGTCAACCAAGAGACCCAGTACTTC
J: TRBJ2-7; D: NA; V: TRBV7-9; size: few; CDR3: CASSLLPAGPYEQYF; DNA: TGTGCCAGCAGCTTACTGCCCGCTGGGCCCTACGAGCAGTACTTC
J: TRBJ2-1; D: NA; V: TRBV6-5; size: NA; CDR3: CASRSGSTQSNEQFF; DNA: TGTGCCAGCCGATCCGGGTCTACCCAATCCAATGAGCAGTTCTTC
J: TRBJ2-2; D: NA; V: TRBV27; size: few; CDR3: CASSLSGFYGELFF; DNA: TGTGCCAGCAGTTTATCAGGGTTTTACGGGGAGCTGTTTTTT
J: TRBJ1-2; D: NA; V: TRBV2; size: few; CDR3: CASSEGSYYGYTF; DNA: TGTGCCAGCAGTGAAGGGAGCTACTATGGCTACACCTTC
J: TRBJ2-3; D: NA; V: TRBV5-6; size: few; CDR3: CASNSAPSSTDTQYF; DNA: TGTGCCAGCAACTCAGCTCCATCTAGCACAGATACGCAGTATTTT
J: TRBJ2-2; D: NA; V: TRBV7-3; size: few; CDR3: CASSMYLNTGELFF; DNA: TGTGCCAGCAGCATGTACTTGAACACCGGGGAGCTGTTTTTT
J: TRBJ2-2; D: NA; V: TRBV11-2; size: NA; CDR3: CASREPLGVGTGELFF; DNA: TGTGCCAGCAGGGAACCCCTGGGGGTCGGCACCGGGGAGCTGTTTTTT
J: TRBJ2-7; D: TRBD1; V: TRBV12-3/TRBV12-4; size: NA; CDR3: CASRFTGGVDPYEQYF; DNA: TGTGCCAGCAGGTTTACAGGGGGCGTGGACCCTTACGAGCAGTACTTC
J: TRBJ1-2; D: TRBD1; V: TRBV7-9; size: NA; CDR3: CASRRPGQGDTNYGYTF; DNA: TGTGCCAGCAGGCGGCCGGGACAGGGGGACACTAACTATGGCTACACCTTC
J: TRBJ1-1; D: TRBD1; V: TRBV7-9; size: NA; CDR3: CASSLRTGGVEEAFF; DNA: TGTGCCAGCAGCTTGCGGACAGGGGGCGTAGAGGAAGCTTTCTTT
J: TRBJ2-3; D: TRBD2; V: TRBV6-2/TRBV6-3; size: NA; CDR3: CASSYIGRASTDTQYF; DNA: TGTGCCAGCAGTTACATCGGGAGGGCTAGCACAGATACGCAGTATTTT
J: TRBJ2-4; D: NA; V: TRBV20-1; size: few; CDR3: CSASPPELAKNIQYF; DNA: TGCAGTGCTTCTCCTCCCGAGCTAGCCAAAAACATTCAGTACTTC
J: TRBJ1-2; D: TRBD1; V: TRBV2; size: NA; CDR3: CATGQGHYGYTF; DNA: TGTGCTACCGGACAGGGGCACTATGGCTACACCTTC
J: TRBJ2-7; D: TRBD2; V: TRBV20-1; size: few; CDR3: CSARTGGGFEQYF; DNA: TGCAGTGCTAGGACGGGCGGGGGGTTCGAGCAGTACTTC
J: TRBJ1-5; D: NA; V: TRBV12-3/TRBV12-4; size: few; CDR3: CASRPFGGGQPQHF; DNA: TGTGCCAGCAGACCTTTTGGTGGTGGTCAGCCCCAGCATTTT
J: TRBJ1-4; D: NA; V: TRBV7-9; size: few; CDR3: CASSVSSGGEKLFF; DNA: TGTGCCAGCAGCGTAAGTTCCGGAGGAGAAAAACTGTTTTTT
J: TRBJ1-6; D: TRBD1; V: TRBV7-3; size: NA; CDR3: CASSLGQVNSPLHF; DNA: TGTGCCAGCAGCTTAGGACAGGTGAATTCACCCCTCCACTTT
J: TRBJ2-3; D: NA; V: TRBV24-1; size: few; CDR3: CATSLGETDTQYF; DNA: TGTGCCACCAGCCTCGGGGAGACAGATACGCAGTATTTT
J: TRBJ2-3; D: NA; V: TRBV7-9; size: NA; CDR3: CASATRDLGTDTQYF; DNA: TGTGCCAGCGCAACCCGGGACCTGGGCACAGATACGCAGTATTTT
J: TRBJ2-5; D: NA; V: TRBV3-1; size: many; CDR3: CASSQAGETQYF; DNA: TGTGCCAGCAGCCAAGCCGGAGAGACCCAGTACTTC
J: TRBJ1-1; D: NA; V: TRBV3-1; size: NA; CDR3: CASSQDSRLLLSNTEAFF; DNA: TGTGCCAGCAGCCAAGATTCCAGGCTGCTCCTTTCGAACACTGAAGCTTTCTTT
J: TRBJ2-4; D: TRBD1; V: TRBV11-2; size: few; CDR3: CASSFGRTLRGTVQYF; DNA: TGTGCCAGCAGCTTTGGCCGAACTCTCCGAGGGACAGTTCAGTACTTC
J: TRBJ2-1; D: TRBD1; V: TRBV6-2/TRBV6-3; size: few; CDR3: CASSQTDRGGLNEQFF; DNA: TGTGCCAGCAGTCAAACGGACAGGGGGGGTCTCAATGAGCAGTTCTTC
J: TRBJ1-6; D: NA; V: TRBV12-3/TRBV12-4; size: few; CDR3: CASRTTGLGNSPLHF; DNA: TGTGCCAGCAGAACGACTGGACTGGGAAATTCACCCCTCCACTTT
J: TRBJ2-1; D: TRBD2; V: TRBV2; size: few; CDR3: CASSEGLAAYREQFF; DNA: TGTGCCAGCAGTGAAGGACTAGCGGCCTACAGGGAGCAGTTCTTC
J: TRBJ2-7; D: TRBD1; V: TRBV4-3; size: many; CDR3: CASSYSGTGEVYEQYF; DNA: TGCGCCAGCAGCTACTCCGGGACAGGGGAAGTCTACGAGCAGTACTTC
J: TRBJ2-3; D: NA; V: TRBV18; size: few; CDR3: CASSHQNTDTQYF; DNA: TGTGCCAGCTCACATCAGAACACAGATACGCAGTATTTT
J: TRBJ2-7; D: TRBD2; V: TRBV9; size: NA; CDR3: CASSVAGGPGEQYF; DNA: TGTGCCAGCAGCGTAGCGGGAGGGCCGGGCGAGCAGTACTTC
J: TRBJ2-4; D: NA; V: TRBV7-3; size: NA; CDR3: CASSPGATTKNIQYF; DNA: TGTGCCAGCAGCCCAGGGGCTACGACGAAAAACATTCAGTACTTC
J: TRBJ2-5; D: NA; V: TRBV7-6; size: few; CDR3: CASSLGDFLGETQYF; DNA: TGTGCCAGCAGCTTAGGGGATTTCCTTGGAGAGACCCAGTACTTC
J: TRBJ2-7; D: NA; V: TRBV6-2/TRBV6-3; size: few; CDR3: CASSQDNYEQYF; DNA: TGTGCCAGCAGCCAAGACAACTACGAGCAGTACTTC
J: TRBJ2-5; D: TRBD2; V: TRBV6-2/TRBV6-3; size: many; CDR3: CASRPWRGLAGRKQETQYF; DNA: TGTGCCAGCCGACCTTGGAGGGGACTAGCGGGACGGAAACAAGAGACCCAGTACTTC
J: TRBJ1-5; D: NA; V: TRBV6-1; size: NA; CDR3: CASSEQGVGNQPQHF; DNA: TGTGCCAGCAGTGAACAGGGAGTTGGCAATCAGCCCCAGCATTTT
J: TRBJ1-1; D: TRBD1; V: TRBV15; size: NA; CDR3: CATSGTGEEAFF; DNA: TGTGCCACCAGCGGGACAGGAGAAGAAGCTTTCTTT
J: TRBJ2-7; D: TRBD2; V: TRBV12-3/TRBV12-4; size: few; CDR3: CASSLAPQAGGPHEQYF; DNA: TGTGCCAGCAGTTTAGCCCCCCAGGCGGGAGGGCCGCACGAGCAGTACTTC
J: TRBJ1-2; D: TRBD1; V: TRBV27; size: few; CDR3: CASSLRDSFYGYTF; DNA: TGTGCCAGCAGTTTACGGGACAGCTTCTATGGCTACACCTTC
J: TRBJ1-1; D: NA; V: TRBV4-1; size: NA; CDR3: CASSHSKETGPSRTEAFF; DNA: TGCGCCAGCAGCCACTCGAAGGAGACAGGCCCTTCGCGGACTGAAGCTTTCTTT
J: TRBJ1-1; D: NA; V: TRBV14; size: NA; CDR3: CASSPYKGTDTEAFF; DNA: TGTGCCAGCAGCCCATATAAGGGTACAGACACTGAAGCTTTCTTT
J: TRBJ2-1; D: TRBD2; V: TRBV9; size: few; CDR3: CASSASGLNEQFF; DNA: TGTGCCAGCAGTGCTAGCGGGCTAAATGAGCAGTTCTTC
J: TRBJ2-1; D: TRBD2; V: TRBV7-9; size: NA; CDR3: CASSIPGLAGGLSSYNEQFF; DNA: TGTGCCAGCAGCATACCGGGACTAGCGGGGGGCCTAAGCTCCTACAATGAGCAGTTCTTC
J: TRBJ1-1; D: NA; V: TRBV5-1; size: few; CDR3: CASSLVRGAAAEAFF; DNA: TGCGCCAGCAGCTTGGTTCGGGGGGCGGCCGCTGAAGCTTTCTTT
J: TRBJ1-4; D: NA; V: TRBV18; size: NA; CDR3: CASLRGTNEKLFF; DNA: TGTGCCAGCTTGCGGGGGACCAATGAAAAACTGTTTTTT
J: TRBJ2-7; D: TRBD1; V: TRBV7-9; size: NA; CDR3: CASSLAGGQGRYEQYF; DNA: TGTGCCAGCAGCTTAGCTGGGGGACAGGGCCGCTACGAGCAGTACTTC
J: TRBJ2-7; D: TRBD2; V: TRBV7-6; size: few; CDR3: CASSFGLAGSLDENEQYF; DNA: TGTGCCAGCAGCTTCGGACTAGCGGGATCGTTGGACGAGAACGAGCAGTACTTC
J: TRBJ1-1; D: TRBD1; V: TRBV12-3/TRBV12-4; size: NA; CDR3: CASSLRGRFAAFF; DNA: TGTGCCAGCAGTTTAAGGGGGCGTTTTGCAGCTTTCTTT
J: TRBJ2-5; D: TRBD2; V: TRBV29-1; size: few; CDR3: CSVSTGTSGWETQYF; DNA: TGCAGCGTTTCTACCGGGACTAGCGGGTGGGAGACCCAGTACTTC
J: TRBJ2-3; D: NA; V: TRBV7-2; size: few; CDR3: CASSLGGPLNTQYF; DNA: TGTGCCAGCAGCTTGGGGGGGCCACTGAATACGCAGTATTTT
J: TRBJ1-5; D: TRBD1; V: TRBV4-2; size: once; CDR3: CASSPDRENQPQHF; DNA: TGTGCCAGCAGCCCGGACAGGGAAAATCAGCCCCAGCATTTT
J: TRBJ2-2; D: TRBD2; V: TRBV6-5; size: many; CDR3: CASSGSGGLFGELFF; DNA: TGTGCCAGCTCTGGGAGCGGGGGGCTCTTCGGGGAGCTGTTTTTT
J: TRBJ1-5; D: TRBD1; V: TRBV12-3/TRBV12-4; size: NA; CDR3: CASRSGGVNQPQHF; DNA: TGTGCCAGCAGATCAGGGGGCGTCAATCAGCCCCAGCATTTT
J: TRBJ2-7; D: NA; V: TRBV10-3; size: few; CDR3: CAISESKTATSYEQYF; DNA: TGTGCCATCAGTGAGTCGAAGACAGCCACCTCCTACGAGCAGTACTTC
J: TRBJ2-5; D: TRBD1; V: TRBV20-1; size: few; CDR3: CSARAVGQGKETQYF; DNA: TGCAGTGCTAGAGCCGTCGGACAGGGGAAGGAGACCCAGTACTTC
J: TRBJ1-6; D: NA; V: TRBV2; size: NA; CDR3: CASTPRGGRNSPLHF; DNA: TGTGCCAGCACCCCACGGGGGGGTCGTAATTCACCCCTCCACTTT
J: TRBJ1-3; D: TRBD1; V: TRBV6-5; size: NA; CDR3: CASSTGTGGGNTIYF; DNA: TGTGCCAGCAGTACTGGGACAGGGGGGGGAAACACCATATATTTT
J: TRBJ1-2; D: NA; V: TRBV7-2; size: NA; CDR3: CASSLLAPGTSHGYTF; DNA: TGTGCCAGCAGCTTGCTAGCCCCCGGGACCTCCCATGGCTACACCTTC